This T cell receptor beta chain emerged from a study of cytomegalovirus exposure and HLA in healthy donors. With regard to this clone: No antigen is known for it.

The PCR ran on 60 Vbeta and 13 Jbeta primers. Using immunoSEQ multiplex PCR, the repertoire was profiled, and TCRdb retains in-frame clones only, with some absent. Found here are some 160,000 clones, 65% to 85% of them singletons; the top ten hold around 6.5%. Study findings and constraints: The authors judged a highly shared variant cluster likely a sequencing artifact. Later work associated fewer than 20,000 TCR beta sequences with HLA alleles at 0.05 false discovery rate. A later analysis appeared to link common viral pathogens to several of the most significant clusters.

The germline V gene has CDR1 SGHAT and CDR2 FQNNGV. The J segment lost 0 bases and the V segment lost 2 bases, leaving 6 bases of the junction unmatched. This CDR3 is 18 amino acids long. The sequence derives from a male donor in good health and CMV-seropositive. The source material was PBMCs. This sequence joins TRBV11-2 and TRBJ2-1; TRBD2 matches at 11 bases. The CDR3, as DNA: TGTGCCAGCAGCTTATTAGCGGGAGGGCCGAGCTCCTACAATGAGCAGTTCTTC. Amino acids: CASSLLAGGPSSYNEQFF.